This T cell receptor beta chain comes out of a study of cytomegalovirus exposure and HLA in healthy donors. Overall study context: Earlier work reported 117 million unique TCR beta sequences from 150 million to 200 million T cells. Findings and caveats of the study: In a later analysis, the majority of CMV-associated beta chains seemingly showed HLA restriction. Sequencing depth across donors, presence/absence analyses assumed, was roughly uniform.

V lost 0 bases, J lost 0 bases, and 10 bases lay in between. The CDR3 is 17 amino acids. CDR1 and CDR2 from the germline V gene are SGHRS and YFSETQ. Regarding this clone: Its antigen is undetermined.

The PCR contained 60 Vbeta and 13 Jbeta primers. Produced via immunoSEQ multiplex PCR; TCRdb's table is partial and in-frame only. This table holds 170,000 or so clones, about 81% found once. The specimen was PBMCs. The sequence was collected from a woman in her 30s in good health and CMV-seronegative. The V and J genes are TRBV5-1 and TRBJ2-6; no clear D gene. CDR3 nucleotide sequence: TGCGCCAGCAGCTTGGAAAATCGAGCCTCTGGGGCCAACGTCCTGACTTTC. Its translation is CASSLENRASGANVLTF.